Described below is a single T cell receptor beta chain sequence and its context. The antigen remains undetermined. This entry comes from a study of Ad26.COV2.S vaccination and SARS-CoV-2 variants. Study-wide context: Participants got Ad26.COV2.S intramuscularly, once or twice 56 days apart. General study points: The analyses of TCR breadth and depth may have understated the size of total T cell responses. Whether participants received vaccine or placebo, their non-spike TCR breadth was similar.

Treatment noted: over 15 received Ad26.COV2.S at low or high dose, single or two shots; 5 received placebo; per-sample allocation not given. Sampling took place 63 days after the first vaccine or placebo injection. Clones were sequenced by immunoSEQ multiplex PCR, and TCRdb holds only the in-frame ones, with some missing. The data hold fewer than 500,000 clones, with about nine tenths observed a single time. CDR1 and CDR2 (germline): SGHTA, FQGNSA. The CDR3 consists of 13 residues. Trimming cost V 1 base and J 6 bases, with 8 bases left between them. The V and J genes are TRBV7-2 and TRBJ2-3; D is unresolved. The receptor was isolated from a person aged 18-60 years who received the Ad26.COV2.S COVID-19 vaccine or a placebo. The source material was peripheral blood, sampled in a trial of Ad26.COV2.S vaccine versus placebo. In DNA, the CDR3 is TGTGCCAGCAGCTTAGGACCCATGGATACGCAGTATTTT. It codes for CASSLGPMDTQYF.